A selection of T cell receptor beta chains follows, all from one sample in a study of T cell changes during pregnancy in multiple sclerosis. Produced via immunoSEQ multiplex PCR; TCRdb's table is partial and in-frame only. Among under 55,000 clones, around 94% were seen once, and the ten largest hold around 0.31%. The sequencing here drew on CD4+ T cells from peripheral blood mononuclear cells, taken in the third trimester of pregnancy. The receptor set was obtained from a female donor with multiple sclerosis, enrolled in a pregnancy study. Each CDR3 is given with its conserved first and last residue. D genes are given only for firm matches. Clone size is not always given. Where it is, it says once, few, many or a class for expanded clones.

-,-,TRBJ2-7,TRBV11-1,TGTGCCAGCAGCTTAAAGCATGGGGGACAAGGGAACTTCTACGAGCAGTACTTC,CASSLKHGGQGNFYEQYF
-,TRBD1,TRBJ2-3,TRBV7-8,TGTGCCAGCAGCTTAGTAGGGACAGGGGACCCGAGCACAGATACGCAGTATTTT,CASSLVGTGDPSTDTQYF
-,-,TRBJ1-6,TRBV6-5,TGTGCCAGCAGTTACTCAGAGAGTTCCTCACCCCTCCACTTT,CASSYSESSSPLHF
-,TRBD2,TRBJ2-7,TRBV15,TGTGCCACCAGCAGAGTCTCCGGGACTAGCGAGCAGTACTTC,CATSRVSGTSEQYF
-,-,TRBJ2-5,TRBV9,TGTGCCAGCAGCGTAGGTGTACCTAGCGCAGAGACCCAGTACTTC,CASSVGVPSAETQYF
-,TRBD1,TRBJ2-1,TRBV6-4,TGTGCCGGCAGTGACAGGGGGCCGGGTGAGCAGTTCTTC,CAGSDRGPGEQFF
-,TRBD1,TRBJ1-6,TRBV7-2,TGTGCCAGCAACCGACCGGGACAGGGTTATTCACCCCTCCACTTT,CASNRPGQGYSPLHF
-,-,TRBJ2-7,TRBV7-2,TGTGCCAGCGGTTGGGCCGGGGGCGAGCAGTACTTC,CASGWAGGEQYF
once,-,TRBJ2-5,TRBV15,TGTGCCACCAGCTTACGAAGGGGATTAGCAGGGGAGACCCAGTACTTC,CATSLRRGLAGETQYF
-,TRBD1,TRBJ1-2,TRBV30,TGTGCCTGGAGTTCCTCCGGGGCAGGGGGAGACTACACCTTC,CAWSSSGAGGDYTF
-,TRBD2,TRBJ2-7,TRBV6-5,TGTGCCAGCAGTTACTCGTCCGCGGGGGGGTCCTACGAGCAGTACTTC,CASSYSSAGGSYEQYF
-,TRBD1,TRBJ1-1,TRBV6-1,TGTGCCAGCAGCCCTTCAGGGGGGAACACTGAAGCTTTCTTT,CASSPSGGNTEAFF
-,-,TRBJ2-7,TRBV7-9,TGTGCCAGCAGCCGGACGGACGGGGGAGGTTACGAGCAGTACTTC,CASSRTDGGGYEQYF
-,TRBD1,TRBJ1-5,TRBV6-6,TGTGCCAGCAGGCCGGGACAGCGCAATCAGCCCCAGCATTTT,CASRPGQRNQPQHF
-,TRBD1,TRBJ1-2,TRBV6-4,TGTGCCAGCAGTGACAGGGGGCAAGGCTACACCTTC,CASSDRGQGYTF
-,-,TRBJ1-2,TRBV19,TGTGCCAGTATCTCGACGAGCGGCAGCTCCGCTTACTATGGCTACACCTTC,CASISTSGSSAYYGYTF